This is a list of T cell receptor beta chains from one sample in a study of molecular identifiers for immune sequencing clone quantification. TCRdb re-called the PCR reads with MiXCR, one entry per CDR3 protein. The sample consists of about 500,000 distinct CDR3 sequences, about 22% of them appearing once. Sequencing was carried out using naive CD8+ T cells from blood, with Jurkat cell RNA spiked in. These receptors came from a human donor in good health. Some libraries in this study had Jurkat cell RNA spiked in. Both conserved end residues are trimmed from each CDR3.

J gene: TRBJ1-5
V gene: TRBV6-4
CDR3 protein: ASSDRTGHRNNQPRH

J gene: TRBJ2-7
V gene: TRBV19
CDR3 protein: ASSTGSREQY

J gene: TRBJ2-6
V gene: TRBV7-8
CDR3 protein: ASRMSPVTGGLNSGANVLT

J gene: TRBJ2-7
V gene: TRBV27
CDR3 protein: ASRGAAYEQY

J gene: TRBJ2-4
V gene: TRBV20-1
CDR3 protein: SAKRDPPAKNIQY

J gene: TRBJ1-1
V gene: TRBV5-6
CDR3 protein: ASSSIGLAATEAF

J gene: TRBJ2-7
V gene: TRBV27
CDR3 protein: ASSLSFSGSGYEQY

J gene: TRBJ1-2
V gene: TRBV29-1
CDR3 protein: SVPHPEGEVGGYT

J gene: TRBJ2-3
V gene: TRBV30
CDR3 protein: AWSVVGGAVDTQY

J gene: TRBJ1-1
V gene: TRBV7-9
CDR3 protein: ASSQGAVTEAF

J gene: TRBJ2-3
V gene: TRBV29-1
CDR3 protein: SVEGSSGVSTDTQY

J gene: TRBJ1-1
V gene: TRBV30
CDR3 protein: AWSVARQGEAF

J gene: TRBJ2-7
V gene: TRBV7-9
CDR3 protein: ASSSPTGTNPYEQY

J gene: TRBJ1-1
V gene: TRBV19
CDR3 protein: ASSIFGGAMNTEAF

J gene: TRBJ2-3
V gene: TRBV7-7
CDR3 protein: ASSHGPGGGTDTQY

J gene: TRBJ1-1
V gene: TRBV7-9
CDR3 protein: ASDVGQLNTEAF

J gene: TRBJ2-3
V gene: TRBV27
CDR3 protein: ASSLSLGTDTQY

J gene: TRBJ2-5
V gene: TRBV6-5
CDR3 protein: ASSYVTGTEPQETQY

J gene: TRBJ2-7
V gene: TRBV4-1
CDR3 protein: ASSQGYRQGAYEQY

J gene: TRBJ2-5
V gene: TRBV12-3/TRBV12-4
CDR3 protein: ASSFTSGGGETQY

J gene: TRBJ2-1
V gene: TRBV2
CDR3 protein: ASSRLLGPYNEQF

J gene: TRBJ1-4
V gene: TRBV6-5
CDR3 protein: ASSYDLVAREKLF

J gene: TRBJ2-1
V gene: TRBV5-6
CDR3 protein: ASSWGQYNSYNEQF

J gene: TRBJ2-2
V gene: TRBV27
CDR3 protein: ASSFSLAGADTGELF

J gene: TRBJ1-5
V gene: TRBV6-2/TRBV6-3
CDR3 protein: AAGGRGLGQPQH

J gene: TRBJ2-1
V gene: TRBV29-1
CDR3 protein: SVGGGVGWDEQF

J gene: TRBJ1-4
V gene: TRBV7-8
CDR3 protein: ASSFPSGELF

J gene: TRBJ2-3
V gene: TRBV13
CDR3 protein: ASSARIPTDTQY

J gene: TRBJ2-7
V gene: TRBV5-6
CDR3 protein: ASSHSEQGPYEQY

J gene: TRBJ2-7
V gene: TRBV4-3
CDR3 protein: ASSQEVAYEQY

J gene: TRBJ2-2
V gene: TRBV12-3/TRBV12-4
CDR3 protein: ASSLNPGVITGELV

J gene: TRBJ2-1
V gene: TRBV29-1
CDR3 protein: SVVGETGVINEQF

J gene: TRBJ1-5
V gene: TRBV4-1
CDR3 protein: ASSRWTGVDQPQH

J gene: TRBJ1-6
V gene: TRBV20-1
CDR3 protein: SARDPTSYNSPLH

J gene: TRBJ2-3
V gene: TRBV2
CDR3 protein: ASPVGQGITDTQY

J gene: TRBJ2-7
V gene: TRBV21-1
CDR3 protein: ASSKRRVAYEQY

J gene: TRBJ1-1
V gene: TRBV29-1
CDR3 protein: SAGQANTEAF

J gene: TRBJ1-1
V gene: TRBV9
CDR3 protein: ASSQHGGPNTEAF

J gene: TRBJ2-7
V gene: TRBV4-1
CDR3 protein: ASSQETTGYEQY

J gene: TRBJ2-3
V gene: TRBV30
CDR3 protein: AWSDRATVPYTQY

J gene: TRBJ2-5
V gene: TRBV5-8
CDR3 protein: ASSARGTQVQETQY

J gene: TRBJ1-4
V gene: TRBV27
CDR3 protein: ASSLDLASTNEKLF

J gene: TRBJ2-7
V gene: TRBV12-5
CDR3 protein: ASGRQELNYEQY

J gene: TRBJ2-1
V gene: TRBV12-3/TRBV12-4
CDR3 protein: ASSLIVGANSYNEQF

J gene: TRBJ1-2
V gene: TRBV6-6
CDR3 protein: ASNGYGHT